The sequence of this T cell receptor beta chain was determined in a study of Graves' ophthalmopathy and Graves' hyperthyroidism. Study-wide background: Hyperthyroidism is called stable when no ophthalmopathy develops within 18 months of follow-up.

Trimming removed 2 bases at V and 4 bases at J, with 20 bases between. The CDR3 has 17 residues. CDR1 is MNHEY and CDR2 is SVGAGI in the germline V gene. Amplification targeted the TCR beta CDR3 regions, with RNA transcripts as the source material. Second-round multiplex PCR came after a first-round RT-PCR that employed HTBI primers. TCRdb independently ran MiXCR on the multiplex PCR reads; one entry per CDR3 protein. The profile shows more than 1,000,000 distinct CDR3 sequences, less than 45% of them singletons. This chain links TRBV6-5 with TRBJ2-5; no clear D. The source material was peripheral blood or thyroid tissue (not recorded which). This clonotype was obtained from an adult man with Graves' hyperthyroidism. This chain's CDR3 is CASSYLKTAWGVETQYF. In nucleotides, the CDR3 is TGTGCCAGCAGTTACCTAAAGACGGCATGGGGTGTAGAGACCCAGTACTTC.